The next 14 T cell receptor beta chains were all read from a single sample in a study of T cells in Graves' hyperthyroidism and ophthalmopathy. RNA transcripts were the template for amplifying TCR beta CDR3 regions. HTBI primers were used for first-round RT-PCR of the TCR CDR3. From the multiplex PCR reads, TCRdb called clonotypes with MiXCR, one entry per CDR3 protein. The sample lists about half a million distinct CDR3 sequences; less than 25% were seen once. Sequenced input: blood. These receptors originate from a woman in her 30s with Graves' ophthalmopathy.

This clonotype is medium-sized (0.01 to 0.1%) within its sample. The V and J genes are TRBV25-1 and TRBJ2-7, with D possibly matching TRBD2 (6 bases). With 4 bases removed from V and 3 bases from J, the gap between germline ends came to 13 bases. Germline V gene data show CDR1 as MGHDK and CDR2 as SYGVNS. There are 14 residues in the CDR3. The CDR3 is CASSVRREVYEQYF. CDR3 in DNA: TGTGCCAGCAGTGTCCGCAGGGAGGTCTACGAGCAGTACTTC.

This clonotype was detected a few times. The CDR3, as DNA: TGTGCCACCAGTGATAATGGACAGGGACGGCAGCCCCAGCATTTT. Protein: CATSDNGQGRQPQHF. The rearrangement links TRBV24-1 to TRBJ1-5; 8 nucleotides line up with TRBD1. Germline CDR1 and CDR2: KGHDR and SFDVKD. CDR3 length: 15 amino acids. The V segment lost 3 bases and the J segment 7 bases; nucleotides outside the gene matches: 7.

This clonotype was observed a few times. The rearrangement joins TRBV28 to TRBJ2-7; no definite D call. Trimming cost V 2 bases and J 4 bases, with 12 bases left between them. Looked up from germline, CDR1 is MDHEN and CDR2 is SYDVKM. CDR3 length: 14 amino acids. In DNA form, the CDR3 reads TGTGCCAGCAGTTTACCCACCCGGCAGTACGAGCAGTACTTC. This translates into CASSLPTRQYEQYF.

This clonotype was detected ten times or more. This chain links TRBV11-1 with TRBJ2-2; 8 bases are a match to TRBD2. Germline CDR1 SGHAT, CDR2 FQDESV (reference sequence). V dropped 7 bases and J dropped 3; count of bases not matched to a gene: 10. CDR3 length: 16 residues. The DNA for the CDR3 is TGTGCCAGCACCTTTTTAGGAGCGGGGGACACCGGGGAGCTGTTTTTT. Its protein product is CASTFLGAGDTGELFF. The full variable domain, in which reference TRBV11-1 and TRBJ2-2 provide the parts outside the CDR3, is EAEVAQSPRYKITEKSQAVAFWCDPISGHATLYWYRQILGQGPELLVQFQDESVVDDSQLPKDRFSAERLKGVDSTLKIQPAELGDSAMYLCASTFLGAGDTGELFFGEGSRLTVL.

This clonotype was counted many times. This chain connects TRBV15 to TRBJ1-2; possibly TRBD1 for D (6 bases). CDR1 and CDR2 (germline): LNHNV, YYDKDF (reference sequence). This CDR3 comprises 13 residues. The V end was cut by 6 bases, the J end by 5 bases, with 13 bases between. CDR3 sequence: CATRPATGYGYTF. CDR3 nucleotides: TGTGCCACCAGACCCGCGACAGGTTATGGCTACACCTTC. Using reference TRBV15 and TRBJ1-2 for the parts outside the CDR3, the full variable domain is DAMVIQNPRYQVTQFGKPVTLSCSQTLNHNVMYWYQQKSSQAPKLLFHYYDKDFNNEADTPDNFQSRRPNTSFCFLDIRSPGLGDTAMYLCATRPATGYGYTFGSGTRLTVV.

This clonotype was picked up many times. This chain uses TRBV27 with TRBJ2-7, with D possibly TRBD2 on 5 matching bases. The V gene's germline CDR1 is MNHEY and CDR2 SMNVEV (reference sequence). The CDR3 is 15 amino acids. Between the trimmed V and J ends, which lost 4 bases and 6 bases, there was a span of 19 bases. CDR3 DNA sequence: TGTGCCAGCAGTTCGGACCGACGGGATTTCGGCGAGCAGTACTTC. This codes for CASSSDRRDFGEQYF.

This clonotype was counted between two and nine times. The chain links TRBV18 to TRBJ1-6, with 7 bases fitting TRBD1. Germline lookup yields CDR1 KGHSH and CDR2 LQKENI. The CDR3 contains 15 residues. V was pared by 1 base and J by 10 bases, with 7 bases of the junction left unmatched. The CDR3 spells CASSPRKGAESPLHF. The DNA for the CDR3 is TGTGCCAGCTCACCACGAAAGGGGGCTGAGTCACCCCTCCACTTT. Using reference TRBV18 and TRBJ1-6 for the parts outside the CDR3, the full variable domain is NAGVMQNPRHLVRRRGQEARLRCSPMKGHSHVYWYRQLPEEGLKFMVYLQKENIIDESGMPKERFSAEFPKEGPSILRIQQVVRGDSAAYFCASSPRKGAESPLHFGNGTRLTVT.

This clonotype was seen many times. The genes are TRBV6-2 or TRBV6-3 and TRBJ1-2; D is unresolved. Germline lookup yields CDR1 MNHEY and CDR2 SVGEGT. The ends were cut back, 5 bases at V and 7 bases at J, with 20 bases in the middle. The CDR3 runs 15 residues. The CDR3: CASSPHQWFIGGYTF. The CDR3 region has the DNA TGTGCCAGCAGTCCCCACCAGTGGTTCATCGGTGGCTACACCTTC.

The table lists this clonotype with a few counts. The rearrangement joins TRBV6-4 to TRBJ2-7; 12 bases are shared with TRBD2. The junction had 11 bases not matched to a gene; V was cut back by 2 bases and J by 3 bases. The germline gives CDR1 MRHNA, CDR2 SNTAGT. The CDR3 has 18 residues. The chain's CDR3 is CASSDPLTSGGTYYEQYF. In nucleotides, the CDR3 is TGTGCCAGCAGTGACCCCCTCACTAGCGGGGGGACTTACTACGAGCAGTACTTC.

For this clonotype: Mismatch with germline at one junction end may stem from a read error. The chain recombines TRBV18 with TRBJ1-2; 7 bases fit TRBD1. Germline V gene lookup returns CDR1 KGHSH and CDR2 LQKENI. The CDR3 length is 11 residues. The CDR3 sequence is CTSSTGDGYTF. The CDR3 DNA is TGTACCAGCTCTACAGGGGATGGCTACACCTTC.

This clonotype showed up many times. This chain connects TRBV28 to TRBJ1-6; D perhaps matches TRBD1 (6 bases). Trimming stripped 7 bases from V and 10 bases from J, with 17 bases between. CDR1 and CDR2 (germline): MDHEN, SYDVKM. This CDR3 spans 14 amino acids. This chain's CDR3 is CASKNRDIGSPLHF. CDR3 nucleotide sequence: TGTGCCAGCAAAAACAGGGACATCGGATCACCCCTCCACTTT.

This clonotype was seen a handful of times. This sequence joins TRBV15 and TRBJ2-2; D remains unclear. Germline CDR1 and CDR2: LNHNV and YYDKDF (reference sequence). The V gene lost 3 bases and the J gene lost 4 bases, with 12 bases spanning the gap. The CDR3 consists of 15 residues. The CDR3, as DNA: TGTGCCACCAGCAGTGGAGATTTCGGCACCGGGGAGCTGTTTTTT. Amino acids: CATSSGDFGTGELFF.

There are many counts of this clonotype. This chain uses TRBV20-1 with TRBJ2-5, with D perhaps assigned TRBD1 or TRBD2 (5 bases each). Between the trimmed V and J ends, which lost 5 bases and 5 bases, there was a span of 18 bases. The CDR3 length is 14 residues. Germline V gene sequence: CDR1 DFQATT, CDR2 SNEGSKA (reference sequence). CDR3 coding DNA: TGCAGTGCTCTCAAGAAGGGACGGGTGGAGACCCAGTACTTC. Residues: CSALKKGRVETQYF.

This clonotype was detected many times. J is TRBJ1-2 and V is TRBV29-1; 7 nucleotides align to TRBD1. V lost 4 bases to trimming and J lost 3 bases; unmatched junction nucleotides: 5. CDR3 length: 13 residues. In germline, CDR1 is SQVTM, CDR2 ANQGSEA. The CDR3, as DNA: TGCAGCGTTGTAACCGGGACAGACTATGGCTACACCTTC. It specifies CSVVTGTDYGYTF.